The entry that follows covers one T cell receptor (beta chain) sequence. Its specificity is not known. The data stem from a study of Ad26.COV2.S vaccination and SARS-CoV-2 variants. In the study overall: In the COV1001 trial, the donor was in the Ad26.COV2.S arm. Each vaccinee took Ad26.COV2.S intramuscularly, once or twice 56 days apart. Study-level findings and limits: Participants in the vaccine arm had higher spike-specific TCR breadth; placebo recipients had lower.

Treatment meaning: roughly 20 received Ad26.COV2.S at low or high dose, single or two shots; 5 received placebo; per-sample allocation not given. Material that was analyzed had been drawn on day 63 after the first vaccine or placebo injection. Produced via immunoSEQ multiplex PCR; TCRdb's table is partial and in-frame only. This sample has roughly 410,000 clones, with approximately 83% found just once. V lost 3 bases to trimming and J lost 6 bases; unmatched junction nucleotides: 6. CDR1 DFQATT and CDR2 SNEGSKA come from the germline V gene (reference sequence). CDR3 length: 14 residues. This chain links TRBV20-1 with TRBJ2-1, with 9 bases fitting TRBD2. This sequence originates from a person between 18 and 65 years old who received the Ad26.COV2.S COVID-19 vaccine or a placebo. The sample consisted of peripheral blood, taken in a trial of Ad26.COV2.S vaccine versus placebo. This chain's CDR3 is CSASGLAGINEQFF. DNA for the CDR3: TGCAGTGCTAGTGGGCTAGCGGGGATCAATGAGCAGTTCTTC.